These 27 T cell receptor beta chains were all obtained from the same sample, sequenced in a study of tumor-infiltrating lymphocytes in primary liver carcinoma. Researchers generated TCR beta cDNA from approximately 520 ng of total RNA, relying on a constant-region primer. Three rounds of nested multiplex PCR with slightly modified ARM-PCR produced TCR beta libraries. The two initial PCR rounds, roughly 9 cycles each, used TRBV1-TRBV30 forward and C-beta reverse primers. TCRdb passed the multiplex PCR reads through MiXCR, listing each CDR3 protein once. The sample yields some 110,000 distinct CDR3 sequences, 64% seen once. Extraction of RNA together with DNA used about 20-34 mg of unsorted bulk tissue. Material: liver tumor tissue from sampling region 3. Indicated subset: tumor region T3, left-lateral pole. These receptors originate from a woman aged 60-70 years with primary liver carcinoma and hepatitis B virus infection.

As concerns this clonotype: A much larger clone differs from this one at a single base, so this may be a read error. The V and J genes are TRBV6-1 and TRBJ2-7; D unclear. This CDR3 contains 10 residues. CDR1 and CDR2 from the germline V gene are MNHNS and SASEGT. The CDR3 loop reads CAGSDYEQYF. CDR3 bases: TGTGCCGGCAGTGACTACGAGCAGTACTTC.

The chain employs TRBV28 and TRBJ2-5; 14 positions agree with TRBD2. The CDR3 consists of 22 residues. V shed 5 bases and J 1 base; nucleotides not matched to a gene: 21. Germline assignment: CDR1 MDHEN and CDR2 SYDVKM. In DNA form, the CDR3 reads TGTGCCAGCAGTACAGCATTCGGTCGCACGGGGACTAGCGGGAGCCCCCAAGAGACCCAGTACTTC. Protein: CASSTAFGRTGTSGSPQETQYF.

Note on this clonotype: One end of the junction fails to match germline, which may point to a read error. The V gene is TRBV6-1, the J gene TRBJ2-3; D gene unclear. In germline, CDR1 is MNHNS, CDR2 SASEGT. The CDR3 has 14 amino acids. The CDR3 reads CSSSDRRRTDTQYF. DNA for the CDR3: TGTTCCAGCAGCGATCGTAGACGTACAGATACGCAGTATTTT.

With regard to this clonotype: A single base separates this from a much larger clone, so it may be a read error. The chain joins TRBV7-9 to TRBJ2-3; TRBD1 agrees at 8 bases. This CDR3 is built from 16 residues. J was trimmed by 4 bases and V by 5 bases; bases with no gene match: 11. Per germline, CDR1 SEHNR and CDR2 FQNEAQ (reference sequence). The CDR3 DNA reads TGTGCCAGCAGCATCTCCGACAGGGGAAGGGCAGATACGCAGTATTTT. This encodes CASSISDRGRADTQYF.

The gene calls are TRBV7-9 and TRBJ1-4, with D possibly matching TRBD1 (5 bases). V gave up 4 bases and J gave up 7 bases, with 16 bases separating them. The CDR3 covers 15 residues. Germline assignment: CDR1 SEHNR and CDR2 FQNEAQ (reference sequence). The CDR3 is CASSSLHGAGEKLFF. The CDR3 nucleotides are TGTGCCAGCAGCTCCTTACATGGGGCCGGTGAAAAACTGTTTTTT.

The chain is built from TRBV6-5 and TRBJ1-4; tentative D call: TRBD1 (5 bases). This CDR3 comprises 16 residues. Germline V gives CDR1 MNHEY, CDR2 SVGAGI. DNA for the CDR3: TGTGCTAACAGTTACTCGTATTCCAGGGCGGATCTTCAACTGTTTTTT. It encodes CANSYSYSRADLQLFF.

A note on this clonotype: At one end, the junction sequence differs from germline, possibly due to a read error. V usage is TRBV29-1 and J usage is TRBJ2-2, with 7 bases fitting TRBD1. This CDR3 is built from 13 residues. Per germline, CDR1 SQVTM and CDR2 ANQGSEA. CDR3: CSVEQGDTGELLF. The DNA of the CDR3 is TGCAGCGTTGAACAGGGGGACACCGGGGAGCTATTATTT.

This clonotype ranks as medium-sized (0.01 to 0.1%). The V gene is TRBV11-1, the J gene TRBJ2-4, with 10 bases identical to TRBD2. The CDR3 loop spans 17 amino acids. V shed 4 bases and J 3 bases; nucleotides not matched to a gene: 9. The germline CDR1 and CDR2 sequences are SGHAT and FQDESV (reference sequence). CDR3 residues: CASSSRRTSGNKNIQYF. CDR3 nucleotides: TGTGCCAGCAGCTCGAGAAGGACTAGCGGTAACAAAAACATTCAGTACTTC. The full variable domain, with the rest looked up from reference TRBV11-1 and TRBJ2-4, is EAEVAQSPRYKITEKSQAVAFWCDPISGHATLYWYRQILGQGPELLVQFQDESVVDDSQLPKDRFSAERLKGVDSTLKIQPAELGDSAMYLCASSSRRTSGNKNIQYFGAGTRLSVL.

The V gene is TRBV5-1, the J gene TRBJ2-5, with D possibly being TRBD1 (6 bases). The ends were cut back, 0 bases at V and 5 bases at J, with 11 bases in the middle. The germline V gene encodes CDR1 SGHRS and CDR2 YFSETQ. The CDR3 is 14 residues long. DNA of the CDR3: TGCGCCAGCAGCTTGGCCGCAGGACAGGAGACCCAGTACTTC. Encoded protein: CASSLAAGQETQYF.

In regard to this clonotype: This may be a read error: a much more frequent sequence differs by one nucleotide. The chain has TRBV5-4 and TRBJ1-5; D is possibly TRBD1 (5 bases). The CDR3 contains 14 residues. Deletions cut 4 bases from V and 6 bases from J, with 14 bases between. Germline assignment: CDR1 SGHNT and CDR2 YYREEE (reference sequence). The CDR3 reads CASSPGGGIQPQHF. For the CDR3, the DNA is TGTGCCAGCAGCCCGGGGGGAGGCATTCAGCCCCAGCATTTT. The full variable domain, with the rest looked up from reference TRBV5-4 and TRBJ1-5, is ETGVTQSPTHLIKTRGQQVTLRCSSQSGHNTVSWYQQALGQGPQFIFQYYREEENGRGNFPPRFSGLQFPNYSSELNVNALELDDSALYLCASSPGGGIQPQHFGDGTRLSIL.

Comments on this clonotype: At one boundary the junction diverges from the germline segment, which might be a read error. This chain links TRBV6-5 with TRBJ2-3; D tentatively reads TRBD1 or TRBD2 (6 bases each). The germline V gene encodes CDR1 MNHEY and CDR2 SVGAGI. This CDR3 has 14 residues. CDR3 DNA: TGTGCCTGCAGAAAGGGGGGTTCAATAGATACGCAATATTTT. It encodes CACRKGGSIDTQYF.

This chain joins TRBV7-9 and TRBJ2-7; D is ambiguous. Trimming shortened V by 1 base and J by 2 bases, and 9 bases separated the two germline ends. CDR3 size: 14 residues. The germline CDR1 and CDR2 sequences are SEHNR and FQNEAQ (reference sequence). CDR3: CASSLGPATYEQYF. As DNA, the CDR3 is TGTGCCAGCAGCTTAGGGCCGGCCACCTACGAGCAGTACTTC.

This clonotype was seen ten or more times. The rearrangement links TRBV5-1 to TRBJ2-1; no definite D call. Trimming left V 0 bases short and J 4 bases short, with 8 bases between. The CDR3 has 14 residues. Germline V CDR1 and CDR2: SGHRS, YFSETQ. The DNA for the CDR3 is TGCGCCAGCAGCTTGGGAGGAGTTTACAATGAGCAGTTCTTC. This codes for CASSLGGVYNEQFF.

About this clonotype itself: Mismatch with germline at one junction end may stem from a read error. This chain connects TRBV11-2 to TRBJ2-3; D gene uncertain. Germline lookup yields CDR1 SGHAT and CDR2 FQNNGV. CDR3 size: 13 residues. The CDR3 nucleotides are TGCGCCAGCAGCTTAGATCAAGGAGATACGTGGTATTTT. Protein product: CASSLDQGDTWYF.

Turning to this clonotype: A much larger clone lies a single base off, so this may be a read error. CDR3 bases: TGTGCCAGCACCACCCGGGGACGGGGAGTTGGGGAGCAGTTCTTC. It translates to CASTTRGRGVGEQFF. The genes are TRBV6-5 and TRBJ2-1; the D call may be TRBD1 or TRBD2 (5 bases each). Germline loops: CDR1 MNHEY, CDR2 SVGAGI. The V and J ends lost 7 bases and 10 bases respectively, with 23 bases between them. The CDR3 has 15 residues.

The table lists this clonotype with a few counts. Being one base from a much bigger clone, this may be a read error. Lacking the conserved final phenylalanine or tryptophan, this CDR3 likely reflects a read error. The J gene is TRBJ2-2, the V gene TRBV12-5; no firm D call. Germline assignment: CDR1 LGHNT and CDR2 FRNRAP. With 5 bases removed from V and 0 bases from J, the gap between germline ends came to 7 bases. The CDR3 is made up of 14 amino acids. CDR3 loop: CASGPPTNTGELFS. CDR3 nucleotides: TGTGCTAGTGGTCCCCCAACGAACACCGGGGAGCTGTTTTCT.

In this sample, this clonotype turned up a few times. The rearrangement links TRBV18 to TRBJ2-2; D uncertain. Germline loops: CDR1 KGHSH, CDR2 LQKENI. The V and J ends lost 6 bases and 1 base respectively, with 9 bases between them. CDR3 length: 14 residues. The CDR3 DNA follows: TGTGCCAGCTCCGAGAGACAGAACACCGGGGAGCTGTTTTTT. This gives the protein CASSERQNTGELFF. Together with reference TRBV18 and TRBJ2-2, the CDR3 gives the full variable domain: NAGVMQNPRHLVRRRGQEARLRCSPMKGHSHVYWYRQLPEEGLKFMVYLQKENIIDESGMPKERFSAEFPKEGPSILRIQQVVRGDSAAYFCASSERQNTGELFFGEGSRLTVL.

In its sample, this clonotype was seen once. CDR3 region: CASSLSRSVDTDTQYF. In DNA, the CDR3 is TGTGCCAGCAGTTTAAGTCGGAGTGTGGACACAGATACGCAGTATTTT. V is TRBV28 and J is TRBJ2-3, with D unresolved. CDR3 size: 16 residues. V was pared by 2 bases and J by 2 bases, with 14 bases between. From germline, CDR1 is MDHEN and CDR2 SYDVKM. Variable domain in full (rest from reference TRBV28 and TRBJ2-3): DVKVTQSSRYLVKRTGEKVFLECVQDMDHENMFWYRQDPGLGLRLIYFSYDVKMKEKGDIPEGYSVSREKKERFSLILESASTNQTSMYLCASSLSRSVDTDTQYFGPGTRLTVL.

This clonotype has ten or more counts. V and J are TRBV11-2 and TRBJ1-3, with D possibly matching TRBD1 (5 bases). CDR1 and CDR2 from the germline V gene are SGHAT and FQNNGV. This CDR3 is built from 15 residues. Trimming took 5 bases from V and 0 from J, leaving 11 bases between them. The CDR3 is CASSQTATSGNTIYF. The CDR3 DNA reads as TGTGCCAGCAGCCAGACAGCCACCTCTGGAAACACCATATATTTT.

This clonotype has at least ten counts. CDR3 amino acids: CASSPGLASRTDTQYF. The CDR3 nucleotides read TGTGCCAGCAGCCCGGGACTAGCGAGCCGCACAGATACGCAGTATTTT. The chain combines TRBV6-2 or TRBV6-3 with TRBJ2-3; 10 positions agree with TRBD2. Germline V gives CDR1 MNHEY, CDR2 SVGEGT. The CDR3 is 16 amino acids. V was clipped by 6 bases and J by 1 base; unmatched bases: 7.

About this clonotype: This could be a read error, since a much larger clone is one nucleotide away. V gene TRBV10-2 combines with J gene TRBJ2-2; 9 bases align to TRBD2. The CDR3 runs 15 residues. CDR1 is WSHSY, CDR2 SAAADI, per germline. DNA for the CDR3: TGCACCAGCAGGGAGACTAGCGGGAACACCGGGGAGCTGTTTTTT. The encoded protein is CTSRETSGNTGELFF.

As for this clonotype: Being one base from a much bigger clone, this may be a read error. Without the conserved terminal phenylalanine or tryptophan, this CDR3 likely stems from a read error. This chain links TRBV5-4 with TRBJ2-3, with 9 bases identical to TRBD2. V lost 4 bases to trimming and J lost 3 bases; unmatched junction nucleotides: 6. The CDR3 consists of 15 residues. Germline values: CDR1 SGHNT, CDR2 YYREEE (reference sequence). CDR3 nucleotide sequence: TGTGCCAGCAGCCGCGGGAGGGCCGGAACAGATACGCAGTATTAT. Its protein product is CASSRGRAGTDTQYY.

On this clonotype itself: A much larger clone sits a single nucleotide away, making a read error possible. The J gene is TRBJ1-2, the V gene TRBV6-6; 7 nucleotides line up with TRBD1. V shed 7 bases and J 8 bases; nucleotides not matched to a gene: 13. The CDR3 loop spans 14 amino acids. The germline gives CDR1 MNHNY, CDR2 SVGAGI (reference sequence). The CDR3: CASKPKTGRQGYTF. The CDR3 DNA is TGTGCCAGCAAGCCCAAGACAGGGCGCCAAGGCTACACCTTC.

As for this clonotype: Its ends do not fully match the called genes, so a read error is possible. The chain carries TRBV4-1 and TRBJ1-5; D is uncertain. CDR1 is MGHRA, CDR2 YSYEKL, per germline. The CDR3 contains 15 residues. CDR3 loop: CASSQVGWNNQPQHF. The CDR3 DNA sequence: TGCGCAAGCAGCCAAGTGGGGTGGAACAATCAGCCCCAGCATTTT.

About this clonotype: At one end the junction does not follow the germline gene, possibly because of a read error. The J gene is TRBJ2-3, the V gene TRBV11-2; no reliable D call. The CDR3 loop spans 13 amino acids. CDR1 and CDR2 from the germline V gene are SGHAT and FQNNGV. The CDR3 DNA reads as TGTGCCAGCAGCTTAGTTCTAGGAGATACACAGTATTTT. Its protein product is CASSLVLGDTQYF.

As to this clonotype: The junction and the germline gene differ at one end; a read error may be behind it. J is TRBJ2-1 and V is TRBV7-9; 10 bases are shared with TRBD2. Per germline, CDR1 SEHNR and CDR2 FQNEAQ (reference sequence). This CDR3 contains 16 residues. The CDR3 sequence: CTSSSWGAGGPVEQFF. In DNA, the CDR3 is TGTACCAGCAGCTCATGGGGAGCGGGAGGGCCCGTTGAGCAGTTCTTC. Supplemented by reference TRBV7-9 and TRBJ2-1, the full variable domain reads DTGVSQNPRHKITKRGQNVTFRCDPISEHNRLYWYRQTLGQGPEFLTYFQNEAQLEKSRLLSDRFSAERPKGSFSTLEIQRTEQGDSAMYLCTSSSWGAGGPVEQFFGPGTRLTVL.

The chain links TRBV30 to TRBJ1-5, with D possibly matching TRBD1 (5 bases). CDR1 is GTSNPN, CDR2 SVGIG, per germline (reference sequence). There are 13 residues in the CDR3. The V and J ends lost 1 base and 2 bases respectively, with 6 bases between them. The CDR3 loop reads CAWSETGNQPQHF. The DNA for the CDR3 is TGTGCCTGGAGTGAGACAGGCAATCAGCCCCAGCATTTT.